The sequence of this TCR beta chain was determined in a study of shared clonotypes between healthy human individuals. Study-level information: The donors, two women and a few men, were aged 18 to 49. CD4 naive and CD4 memory each took three plates per donor, while CD8 naive took two and CD8 memory one.

CD45RO-negative CD8 cells positively selected for CCR7 made up the naive population, which excluded terminally differentiated effector memory CD45RA+ cells. To note about this clone: Its antigen is not known. This same CDR3 is encoded by further DNA sequences in the sample.

Study outcomes and limitations: A reduction in generation probabilities was seen for non-shared clonotypes relative to those shared by all four donors.

The assay used deep level. TCRdb keeps only in-frame clones here, not all; method: immunoSEQ multiplex PCR. The table has about 2.1 million clones, just over 90% seen once. Sample: naive CD8+ T cells from PBMCs. The source is a man younger than 35 in good health. Some clones in this sample may be carry-over from other donors' samples.

The CDR3 sequence: CASSFTGDYEQYF. The CDR3 nucleotides are TGTGCCAGCAGCTTTACAGGAGACTACGAGCAGTACTTC. V gene TRBV11-2 combines with J gene TRBJ2-7, with a tentative D call TRBD1 (5 bases). Between the trimmed V and J ends, which lost 3 bases and 3 bases, there was a span of 9 bases. The CDR3 totals 13 residues. Germline V gene data show CDR1 as SGHAT and CDR2 as FQNNGV.